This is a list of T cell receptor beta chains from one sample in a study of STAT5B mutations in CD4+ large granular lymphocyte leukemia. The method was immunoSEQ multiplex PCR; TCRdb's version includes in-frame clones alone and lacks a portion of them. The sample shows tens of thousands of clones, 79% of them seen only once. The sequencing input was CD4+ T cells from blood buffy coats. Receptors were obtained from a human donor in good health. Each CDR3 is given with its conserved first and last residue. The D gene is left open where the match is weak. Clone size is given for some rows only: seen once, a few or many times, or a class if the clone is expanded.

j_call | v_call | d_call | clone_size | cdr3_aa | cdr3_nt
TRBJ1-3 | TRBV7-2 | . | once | CASSPARGTGNTIYF | TGTGCCAGCAGCCCGGCGAGGGGTACTGGAAACACCATATATTTT
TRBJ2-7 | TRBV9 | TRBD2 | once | CASSEGLAGGYEQYF | TGTGCCAGCAGCGAGGGACTAGCGGGGGGTTACGAGCAGTACTTC
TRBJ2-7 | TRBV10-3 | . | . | CAISSGSEYEQYF | TGTGCCATCAGTTCAGGATCCGAATACGAGCAGTACTTC
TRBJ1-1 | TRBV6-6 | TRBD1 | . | CASRDGTGRTEAFF | TGTGCCAGCAGGGATGGGACAGGGCGAACTGAAGCTTTCTTT
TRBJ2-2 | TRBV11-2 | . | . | CASSEGTDLNTGELFF | TGTGCCAGCAGCGAAGGTACAGACTTGAACACCGGGGAGCTGTTTTTT
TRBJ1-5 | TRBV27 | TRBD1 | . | CASSSQGRSNQPQHF | TGTGCCAGCAGTTCACAGGGGAGAAGCAATCAGCCCCAGCATTTT
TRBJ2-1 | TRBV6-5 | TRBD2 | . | CASSYERGGSFEQFF | TGTGCCAGCAGTTACGAGCGGGGGGGGAGCTTTGAGCAGTTCTTC
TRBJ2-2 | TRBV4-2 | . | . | CASSPALWGRGTGELFF | TGTGCCAGCAGCCCCGCCCTCTGGGGGCGGGGCACCGGGGAGCTGTTTTTT
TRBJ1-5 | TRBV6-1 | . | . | CASSDQENQPQHF | TGTGCCAGCAGTGACCAGGAAAATCAGCCCCAGCATTTT
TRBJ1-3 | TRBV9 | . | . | CASSEHGRTDSGNTIYF | TGTGCCAGCAGCGAGCACGGGAGGACCGACTCTGGAAACACCATATATTTT
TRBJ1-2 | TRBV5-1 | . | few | CASSLGAGGANYGYTF | TGCGCCAGCAGCTTGGGCGCTGGAGGGGCTAACTATGGCTACACCTTC
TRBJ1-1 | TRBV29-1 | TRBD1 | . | CSVGTGSPLNTEAFF | TGCAGCGTTGGGACAGGGTCCCCTCTGAACACTGAAGCTTTCTTT
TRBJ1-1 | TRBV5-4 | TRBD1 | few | CASSPRTGSNTEAFF | TGTGCCAGCAGCCCCAGGACAGGGTCGAACACTGAAGCTTTCTTT